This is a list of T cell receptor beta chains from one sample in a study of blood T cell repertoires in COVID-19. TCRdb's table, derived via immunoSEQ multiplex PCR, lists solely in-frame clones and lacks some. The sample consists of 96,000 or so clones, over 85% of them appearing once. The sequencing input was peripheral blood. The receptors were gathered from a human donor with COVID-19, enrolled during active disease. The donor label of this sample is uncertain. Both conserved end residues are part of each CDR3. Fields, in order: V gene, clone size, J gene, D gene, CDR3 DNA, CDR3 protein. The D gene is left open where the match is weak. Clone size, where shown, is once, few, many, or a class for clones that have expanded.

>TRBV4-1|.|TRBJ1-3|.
TGCGCCAGCAGCCCCTTAGGGGCTGGAAACACCATATATTTT
CASSPLGAGNTIYF
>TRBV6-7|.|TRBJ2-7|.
TGTGCCAGCAGTACAAAGACTCCTCCGGGTTTCTACGAGCAGTACTTC
CASSTKTPPGFYEQYF
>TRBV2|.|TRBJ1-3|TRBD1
TGTGCCAGCACCGAACAGGGGATTGGAAACACCATATATTTT
CASTEQGIGNTIYF
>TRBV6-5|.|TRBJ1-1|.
TGTGCCAGCAGTTACTCGCTTCCATGGGAGACTGAAGCTTTCTTT
CASSYSLPWETEAFF
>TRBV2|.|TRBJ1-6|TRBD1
TGTGCCAGCAGCCGGGACAGGGGAGCTTCACCCCTCCACTTT
CASSRDRGASPLHF
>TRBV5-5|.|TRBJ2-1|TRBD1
TGTGCCAGCAGCTTGGCCGCGGACAGGGTCGGGTGGGATGAGCAGTTCTTC
CASSLAADRVGWDEQFF
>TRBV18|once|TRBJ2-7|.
TGTGCCAGCTCACCTAATAGGAGGGCGGCGGACGAGCAGTACTTC
CASSPNRRAADEQYF
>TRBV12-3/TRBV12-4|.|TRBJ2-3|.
TGTGCCAGCAGCACTAGCACAGATACGCAGTATTTT
CASSTSTDTQYF
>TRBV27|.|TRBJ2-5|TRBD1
TGTGCCAGCAGTTTAAACAGGGGGCGAATGGAGACCCAGTACTTC
CASSLNRGRMETQYF
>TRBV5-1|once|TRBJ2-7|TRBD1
TGCGCCAGCAGCATCGGGACAGGCCTCTCCTACGAGCAGTACTTC
CASSIGTGLSYEQYF
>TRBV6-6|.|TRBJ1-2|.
TGTGCCAGCAGTTACTCGCAGGGTCCCTCAAACTATGGCTACACCTTC
CASSYSQGPSNYGYTF
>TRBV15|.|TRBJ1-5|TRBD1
TGTGCCACTAGGGATCCGGGACAGGGGCGTTATAGCAATCAGCCCCAGCATTTT
CATRDPGQGRYSNQPQHF
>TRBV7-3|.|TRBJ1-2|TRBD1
TGTGCCAGCAGCCGTAGCAGGGGGACCGATGGCTACACCTTC
CASSRSRGTDGYTF
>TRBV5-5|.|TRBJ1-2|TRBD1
TGTGCCAGCAGTCCAGGACAGGGGGCCATATTCTATGGCTACACCTTC
CASSPGQGAIFYGYTF
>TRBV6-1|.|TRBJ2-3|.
TGTGCCAGCAGTGGAGCGGCGGGTAGCACAGATACGCAGTATTTT
CASSGAAGSTDTQYF
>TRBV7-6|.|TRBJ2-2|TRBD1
TGTGCCAGCAGGTCTCAGGCGGGACAGGGCTTCGGGGAGCTGTTTTTT
CASRSQAGQGFGELFF
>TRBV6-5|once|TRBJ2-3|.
TGTGCCAGCAGTCGGGGACTTAGCACAGATACGCAGTATTTT
CASSRGLSTDTQYF
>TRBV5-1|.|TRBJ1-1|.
TGCGCCAGCAGGGACGGACAGAACACTGAAGCTTTCTTT
CASRDGQNTEAFF
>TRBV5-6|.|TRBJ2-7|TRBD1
TGTGCCAGCAGCTCCATGGGACAGGGGGGAGCGAAAGAGCAGTACTTC
CASSSMGQGGAKEQYF
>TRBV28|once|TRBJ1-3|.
TGTGCCAGCAGTGTACGGCGGTCCTCTGGAAACACCATATATTTT
CASSVRRSSGNTIYF
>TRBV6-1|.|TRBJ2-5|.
TGTGCCAGCAGTGAAGTTCCGGGGGAGACCCAGTACTTC
CASSEVPGETQYF
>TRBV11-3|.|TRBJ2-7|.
TGTGCCAGCAGGCCAGGGGTGGGGGTGTCTAATACCTACGAGCAGTACTTC
CASRPGVGVSNTYEQYF
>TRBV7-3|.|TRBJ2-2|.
TGTGCCAGCAGCTCCCAACAGGGTTGGAGCACCGGGGAGCTGTTTTTT
CASSSQQGWSTGELFF
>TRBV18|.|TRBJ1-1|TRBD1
TGTGCCAGCTCACCTCACAGGGGGCCGGGAACTGAAGCTTTCTTT
CASSPHRGPGTEAFF
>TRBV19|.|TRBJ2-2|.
TGTGCCAGTAGTATCTTAGCGGATCCGAACACCGGGGAGCTGTTTTTT
CASSILADPNTGELFF
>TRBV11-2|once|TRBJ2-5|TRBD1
TGTGCCAGCAGCTCGCGGACAGGGGGAGTGGGAGAGACCCAGTACTTC
CASSSRTGGVGETQYF
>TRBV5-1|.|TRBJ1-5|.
TGCGCCAGCAGGGCAGGGGAGTATAGCAATCAGCCCCAGCATTTT
CASRAGEYSNQPQHF
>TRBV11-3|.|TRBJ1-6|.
TGTGCCAGCAGCCAAACTCATTCACCCCTCCACTTT
CASSQTHSPLHF
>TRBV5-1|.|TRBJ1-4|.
TGCGCCAGCAGCCCCGACGGAGCTAATGAAAAACTGTTTTTT
CASSPDGANEKLFF
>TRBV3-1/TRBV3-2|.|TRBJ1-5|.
TGTGCCAGCAGCCAAGACCTAACAGTTGTTTCCCAGCCCCAGCATTTT
CASSQDLTVVSQPQHF
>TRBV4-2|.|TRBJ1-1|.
TGTGCCAGCAGCCAAGCGGACAGATCTAACACTGAAGCTTTCTTT
CASSQADRSNTEAFF
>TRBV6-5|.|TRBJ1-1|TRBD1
TGTGCCAGCAGTTACCCGGGACAGGCGAACACTGAAGCTTTCTTT
CASSYPGQANTEAFF
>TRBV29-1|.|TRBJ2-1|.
TGCAGCGTTCTTCATTACCTTCCGGGAAATGAGCAGTTCTTC
CSVLHYLPGNEQFF
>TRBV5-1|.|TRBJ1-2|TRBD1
TGCGCCAGCAGCTTGAGACCCCCGGGACAGGGAGATGGCTACACCTTC
CASSLRPPGQGDGYTF
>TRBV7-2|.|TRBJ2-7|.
TGTGCCAGCAGCCACGCGTTTTTGGGAGAGGGCAAGTACTTC
CASSHAFLGEGKYF
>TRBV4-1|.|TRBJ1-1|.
TGCGCCAGCAGCCATACAGACACTGAAGCTTTCTTT
CASSHTDTEAFF
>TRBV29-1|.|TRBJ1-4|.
TGCAGCGTTGAAGAGTCGGGAGCCTCCGGAAAACTGTTTTTT
CSVEESGASGKLFF
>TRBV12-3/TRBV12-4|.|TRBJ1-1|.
TGTGCCAGCAGTTTCATGGGGGCCACTGAAGCTTTCTTT
CASSFMGATEAFF
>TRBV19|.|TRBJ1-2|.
TGTGCCAGTAGTAGCGGGACCCCTAACTATGGCTACACCTTC
CASSSGTPNYGYTF
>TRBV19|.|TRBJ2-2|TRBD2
TGTGCCAGTAGGGAAATCGGGGGGAGATTGCGGTATCCCGGGGAGCTGTTTTTT
CASREIGGRLRYPGELFF
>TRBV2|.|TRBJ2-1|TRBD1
TGTGCCAGCAGTGAATGGACGGGTTCGGGCTCCGGGACAGGGGGGGTCAATGAGCAGTTCTTC
CASSEWTGSGSGTGGVNEQFF
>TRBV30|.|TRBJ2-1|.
TGTGCCTGGAGTGTACTTCGAGGGTACAATGAGCAGTTCTTC
CAWSVLRGYNEQFF
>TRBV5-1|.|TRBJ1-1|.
TGCGCCAGCAGCTTGGCAGAGAACACTGAAGCTTTCTTT
CASSLAENTEAFF
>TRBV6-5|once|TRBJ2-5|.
TGTGCCAGCAGTAGGGGCGGACAAGAGACCCAGTACTTC
CASSRGGQETQYF
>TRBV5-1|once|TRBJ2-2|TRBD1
TGCGCCAGCAGCCCGGGACAGGGGCTCAACACCGGGGAGCTGTTTTTT
CASSPGQGLNTGELFF
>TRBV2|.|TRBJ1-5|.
TGTGCCAGCAGCGCCGAGTATAGCAATCAGCCCCAGCATTTT
CASSAEYSNQPQHF
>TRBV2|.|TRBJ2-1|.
TGTGCCAGCAGTGAATCGGGTAGGGGCAATTACAATGAGCAGTTCTTC
CASSESGRGNYNEQFF
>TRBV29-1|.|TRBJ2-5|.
TGCAGCGTTCTGCCAGGCCAAGAGACCCAGTACTTC
CSVLPGQETQYF
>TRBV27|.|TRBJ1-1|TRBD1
TGTGCCAGCAGTTTATCCTCGAGGGGGCTGGGCACTGAAGCTTTCTTT
CASSLSSRGLGTEAFF
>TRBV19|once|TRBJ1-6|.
TGTGCCAGTAGCGACCTACAGTCTTCACCCCTCCACTTT
CASSDLQSSPLHF